This entry lists 5 T cell receptor beta chains sequenced from one sample in a study of blood T cell repertoires in COVID-19. Only in-frame clones appear in the TCRdb table, and some are missing; sequencing was by immunoSEQ multiplex PCR. The sample shows 250,000 to 300,000 clones, roughly 83% of them seen only once. Specimen: peripheral blood. These receptors were obtained from a man in his sixties who had recovered from COVID-19.

The V gene is TRBV6-6, the J gene TRBJ2-5; D possibly corresponds to TRBD2 (6 bases). V lost 2 bases, J lost 1 base, and 14 bases lay in between. CDR1 and CDR2 (germline): MNHNY, SVGAGI (reference sequence). This CDR3 contains 16 residues. Here the CDR3 reads CASSYGAGRTQETQYF. The CDR3 bases are TGTGCCAGCAGTTACGGTGCGGGGAGAACCCAAGAGACCCAGTACTTC.

The CDR3 DNA reads as TGTGCCAGCCGACGAGCGGGAGTAGAGACCCAGTACTTC. Its translation: CASRRAGVETQYF. The chain is built from TRBV6-5 and TRBJ2-5; TRBD2 agrees at 8 bases. CDR1 MNHEY and CDR2 SVGAGI come from the germline V gene. The junction had 6 bases not matched to a gene; V was cut back by 8 bases and J by 4 bases. CDR3 size: 13 residues.

V and J are TRBV19 and TRBJ2-5; TRBD2 might be the D (6 bases). Germline CDR1 LNHDA, CDR2 SQIVND (reference sequence). The CDR3 covers 13 residues. Trimming removed 5 bases at V and 4 bases at J, with 11 bases between. CDR3 nucleotides: TGTGCCAGTAGTTCGACTAGAGGAGAGACCCAGTACTTC. Its protein is CASSSTRGETQYF. Together with reference TRBV19 and TRBJ2-5, the CDR3 gives the full variable domain: DGGITQSPKYLFRKEGQNVTLSCEQNLNHDAMYWYRQDPGQGLRLIYYSQIVNDFQKGDIAEGYSVSREKKESFPLTVTSAQKNPTAFYLCASSSTRGETQYFGPGTRLLVL.

V and J are TRBV2 and TRBJ2-7; 12 bases map to TRBD1. The CDR3 is made up of 15 amino acids. Per germline, CDR1 SNHLY and CDR2 FYNNEI. The V segment lost 6 bases and the J segment 5 bases; nucleotides outside the gene matches: 8. The CDR3 DNA reads as TGTGCCAGCAGGCTACCGGGACAGGGGGCCGACGAGCAGTACTTC. Translating gives CASRLPGQGADEQYF.

The J gene is TRBJ2-7, the V gene TRBV9; TRBD1 matches 7 bases. The CDR3 runs 15 residues. V shed 0 bases and J 0 bases; nucleotides not matched to a gene: 3. The germline V gene encodes CDR1 SGDLS and CDR2 YYNGEE. The CDR3 here is CASSVEGTASYEQYF. CDR3 nucleotide sequence: TGTGCCAGCAGCGTAGAAGGGACAGCCTCCTACGAGCAGTACTTC.